The 7 T cell receptor beta chains listed next were all sequenced from one sample in a study of blood T cell repertoires in COVID-19. Repertoires were generated with immunoSEQ multiplex PCR, while TCRdb's copy carries only in-frame clones and drops some. The table lists roughly 160,000 clones, approximately 85% of them singletons, with less than 8% in the top ten. Material for sequencing was peripheral blood. The receptors come from an elderly man with COVID-19, enrolled during active disease.

This chain connects TRBV28 to TRBJ2-7; D possibly corresponds to TRBD1 (6 bases). Germline V gene sequence: CDR1 MDHEN, CDR2 SYDVKM. This CDR3 is 14 amino acids long. Trimming left V 2 bases short and J 3 bases short, with 11 bases between. CDR3: CASSLNRELYEQYF. Written as DNA, the CDR3 is TGTGCCAGCAGTTTAAACAGGGAGCTCTACGAGCAGTACTTC.

The chain is built from TRBV9 and TRBJ2-1; no firm D call. Germline loops: CDR1 SGDLS, CDR2 YYNGEE. CDR3 length: 14 residues. Trimming stripped 0 bases from V and 6 bases from J, with 10 bases between. The CDR3 reads CASSVGLASNEQFF. Written as DNA, the CDR3 is TGTGCCAGCAGCGTAGGGTTAGCCTCCAATGAGCAGTTCTTC.

The rearrangement joins TRBV19 to TRBJ2-2, with 12 bases matching TRBD1. This CDR3 contains 18 residues. Trimming removed 4 bases from V and 5 bases from J; junction bases left unmatched: 11. CDR1 and CDR2 from the germline V gene are LNHDA and SQIVND (reference sequence). This CDR3 is CASSTTGTGGARTGELFF. The DNA of the CDR3 is TGTGCCAGTAGTACAACCGGGACAGGGGGCGCGAGAACCGGGGAGCTGTTTTTT.

This sequence joins TRBV6-5 and TRBJ1-6; maybe TRBD1 (6 bases). Germline CDR1 reads MNHEY; CDR2 reads SVGAGI. This CDR3 contains 15 residues. Deletions cut 6 bases from V and 9 bases from J, with 18 bases between. CDR3 region: CASSSQGGGGSPLHF. The CDR3 region has the DNA TGTGCCAGCAGCTCACAGGGTGGTGGGGGTTCACCCCTCCACTTT.

This clone was seen a single time. The rearrangement links TRBV7-2 to TRBJ1-2, with 11 nucleotides matching TRBD1. There are 14 residues in the CDR3. Germline trimming cut 5 bases from V and 5 bases from J; bases unmatched to any gene: 4. Germline loops: CDR1 SGHTA, CDR2 FQGNSA. The CDR3 nucleotides are TGTGCCAGCAGCCAGGACAGGGGGCGATATGGCTACACCTTC. Its protein is CASSQDRGRYGYTF.

The rearrangement links TRBV3-1 (or the pseudogene TRBV3-2) to TRBJ2-1; D might be TRBD2 (6 bases). CDR3 length equals 15 residues. Germline values: CDR1 LGHDT, CDR2 YNNKEL (reference sequence). The V gene lost 6 bases and the J gene lost 0 bases, with 12 bases spanning the gap. DNA of the CDR3: TGTGCCAGCAGTCTCGGGGGAAACTCCTACAATGAGCAGTTCTTC. Its protein is CASSLGGNSYNEQFF.

The chain couples TRBV5-4 to TRBJ2-2; TRBD2 is a possible D gene (5 bases). The CDR3 spans 17 residues. V lost 4 bases and J 0 bases, leaving 16 bases between the germline ends. Germline V lookup: CDR1 SGHNT, CDR2 YYREEE (reference sequence). The CDR3 sequence is CASSPKDWAANTGELFF. DNA for the CDR3: TGTGCCAGCAGCCCAAAGGACTGGGCAGCGAACACCGGGGAGCTGTTTTTT.